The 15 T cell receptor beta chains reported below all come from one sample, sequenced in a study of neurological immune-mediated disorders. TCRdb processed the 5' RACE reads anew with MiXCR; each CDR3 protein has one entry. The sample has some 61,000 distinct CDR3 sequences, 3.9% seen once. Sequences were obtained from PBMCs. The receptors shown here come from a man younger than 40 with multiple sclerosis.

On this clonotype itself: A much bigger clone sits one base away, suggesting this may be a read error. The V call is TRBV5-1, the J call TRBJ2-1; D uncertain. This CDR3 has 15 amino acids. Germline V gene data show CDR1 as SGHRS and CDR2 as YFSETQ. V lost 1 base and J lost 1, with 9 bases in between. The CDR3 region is CASSLRVRSYNEQFF. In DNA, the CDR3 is TGCGCCAGCAGCTTGAGGGTCAGATCCTACAATGAGCAGTTCTTC. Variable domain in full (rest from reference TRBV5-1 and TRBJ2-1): KAGVTQTPRYLIKTRGQQVTLSCSPISGHRSVSWYQQTPGQGLQFLFEYFSETQRNKGNFPGRFSGRQFSNSRSEMNVSTLELGDSALYLCASSLRVRSYNEQFFGPGTRLTVL.

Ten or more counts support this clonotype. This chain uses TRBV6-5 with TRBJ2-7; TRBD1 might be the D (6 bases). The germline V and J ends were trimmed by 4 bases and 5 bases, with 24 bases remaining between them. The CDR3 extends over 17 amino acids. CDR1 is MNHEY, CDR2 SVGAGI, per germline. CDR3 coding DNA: TGTGCCAGCAGTTTTCTACGTGGGGGCAGGGAAGGGGACGAGCAGTACTTC. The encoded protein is CASSFLRGGREGDEQYF.

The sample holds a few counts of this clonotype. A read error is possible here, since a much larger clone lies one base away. DNA of the CDR3: TGTGCCAGCAGATCAGGGCTTTTCGCATACTTC. Its translation is CASRSGLFAYF. The rearrangement uses TRBV7-8 and TRBJ2-7; perhaps TRBD1 as D (5 bases). CDR1 SGHVS and CDR2 FQNEAQ come from the germline V gene. The CDR3 runs to 11 residues. The V end lost 6 bases, the J end lost 13 bases, and 16 bases lay between the germline ends.

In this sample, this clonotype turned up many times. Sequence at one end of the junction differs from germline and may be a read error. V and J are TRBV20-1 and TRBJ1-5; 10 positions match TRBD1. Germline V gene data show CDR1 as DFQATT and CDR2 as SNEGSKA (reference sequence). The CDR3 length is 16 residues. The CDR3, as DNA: TGCAGTGCGAGACAGGGGGCGCGGGGAGGCAATCAGCCCCAGAATTTT. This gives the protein CSARQGARGGNQPQNF.

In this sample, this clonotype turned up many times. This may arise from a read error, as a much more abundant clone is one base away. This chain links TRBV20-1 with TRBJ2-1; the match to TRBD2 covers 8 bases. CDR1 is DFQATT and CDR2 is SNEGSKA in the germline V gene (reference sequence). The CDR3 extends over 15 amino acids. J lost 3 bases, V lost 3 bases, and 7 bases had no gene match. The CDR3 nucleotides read TGCAGTGCTAGCATCGGGACTAGAAGCTACAATGAGCAGTTCTTC. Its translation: CSASIGTRSYNEQFF.

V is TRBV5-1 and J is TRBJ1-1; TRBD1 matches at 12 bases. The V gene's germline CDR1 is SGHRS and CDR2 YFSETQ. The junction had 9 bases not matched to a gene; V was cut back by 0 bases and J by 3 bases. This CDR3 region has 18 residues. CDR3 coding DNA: TGCGCCAGCAGCTTGGCCGGGACAGGGGGCGGAGAGGACACTGAAGCTTTCTTT. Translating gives CASSLAGTGGGEDTEAFF.

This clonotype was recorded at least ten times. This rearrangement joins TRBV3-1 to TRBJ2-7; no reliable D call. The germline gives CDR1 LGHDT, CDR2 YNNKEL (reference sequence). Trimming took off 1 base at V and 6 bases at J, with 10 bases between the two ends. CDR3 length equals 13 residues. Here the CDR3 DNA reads TGTGCCAGCAGCCAAGCGAGGACGGTCGAGCAGTACTTC. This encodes CASSQARTVEQYF.

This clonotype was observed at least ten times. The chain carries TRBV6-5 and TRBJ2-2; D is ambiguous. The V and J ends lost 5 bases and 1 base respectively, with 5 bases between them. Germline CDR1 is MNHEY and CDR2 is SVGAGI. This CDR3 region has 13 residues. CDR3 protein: CASSQENTGELFF. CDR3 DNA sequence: TGTGCCAGCAGTCAGGAGAACACCGGGGAGCTGTTTTTT.

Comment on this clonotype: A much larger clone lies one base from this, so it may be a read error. The CDR3 here is CASSFAERETEQYF. CDR3 bases: TGCGCCAGCAGCTTTGCGGAAAGGGAAACCGAGCAGTACTTC. This chain uses TRBV5-1 with TRBJ2-7; D remains ambiguous. CDR1 and CDR2 from the germline V gene are SGHRS and YFSETQ. This CDR3 has 14 residues. The germline V and J ends were trimmed by 2 bases and 6 bases, with 15 bases remaining between them.

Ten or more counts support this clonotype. For the CDR3, the DNA is TGCAGTGCTAAATCCTTGGGGGGCGATGGCTACACCTTC. Translating it yields CSAKSLGGDGYTF. The genes are TRBV20-1 and TRBJ1-2; tentatively, D is TRBD1 (6 bases). This CDR3 is built from 13 residues. Per germline, CDR1 DFQATT and CDR2 SNEGSKA (reference sequence). V was pared by 4 bases and J by 6 bases, with 15 bases between.

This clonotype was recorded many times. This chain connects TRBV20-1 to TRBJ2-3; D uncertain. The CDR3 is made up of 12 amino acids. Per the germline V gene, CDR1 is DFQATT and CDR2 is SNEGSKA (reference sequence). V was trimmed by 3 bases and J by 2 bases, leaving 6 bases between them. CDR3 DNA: TGCAGTGCTAGGGAGTCCACAGATACGCAGTATTTT. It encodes CSARESTDTQYF.

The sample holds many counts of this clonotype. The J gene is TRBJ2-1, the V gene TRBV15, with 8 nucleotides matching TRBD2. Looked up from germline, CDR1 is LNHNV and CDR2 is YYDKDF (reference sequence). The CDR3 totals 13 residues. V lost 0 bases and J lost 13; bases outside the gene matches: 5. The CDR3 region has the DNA TGTGCCACCAGCAGAGATCGCGTAGCGGGACAGTTCTTC. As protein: CATSRDRVAGQFF.

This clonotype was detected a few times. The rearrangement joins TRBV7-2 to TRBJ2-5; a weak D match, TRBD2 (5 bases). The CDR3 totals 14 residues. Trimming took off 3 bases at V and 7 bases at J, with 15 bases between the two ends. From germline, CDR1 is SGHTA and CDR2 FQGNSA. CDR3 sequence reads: CASSLGPQAGTQYF. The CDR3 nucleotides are TGTGCCAGCAGCTTGGGCCCGCAGGCGGGGACCCAGTACTTC.

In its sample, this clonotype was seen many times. CDR3 loop: CASSQEPGYNEQFF. CDR3 sequence (DNA): TGCGCCAGCAGCCAAGAACCAGGATACAATGAGCAGTTCTTC. The chain combines TRBV4-3 with TRBJ2-1; D gene uncertain. V lost 0 bases and J 4 bases, leaving 7 bases between the germline ends. The CDR3 runs 14 residues. The germline V gene has CDR1 LGHNA and CDR2 YSLEER.

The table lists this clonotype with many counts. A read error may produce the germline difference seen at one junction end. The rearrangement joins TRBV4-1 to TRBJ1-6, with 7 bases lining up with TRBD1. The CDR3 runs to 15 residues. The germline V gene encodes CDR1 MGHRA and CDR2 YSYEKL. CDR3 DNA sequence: TGCGCCAGCAGCCAGAAGACAGGGTATAATTCACCCCTCAACTTT. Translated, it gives CASSQKTGYNSPLNF.